The present TCR beta chain was sequenced within a study of CD8 T cells in ankylosing spondylitis. Study findings and constraints: The authors found the disease-linked clones to be CD8+ and relatively rare in peripheral blood. A motif in TCR beta, a set of fewer than ten highly homologous variants, appeared characteristic of ankylosing spondylitis blood.

Libraries of TCR beta came from quantitative 5'-RACE with molecular barcodes. One entry per CDR3 protein, called by TCRdb with MiXCR from the 5' RACE reads. This table has about 800,000 distinct CDR3 sequences, 10% to 15% appearing once. Germline CDR1 LGHNA, CDR2 YSLEER. Trimming left V 0 bases short and J 8 bases short, with 14 bases between. CDR3 length equals 16 residues. Regarding this clonotype: Antigen: not known.

The TCR was taken from a male donor with ankylosing spondylitis. Sequencing was carried out using blood, either unsorted or a sorted T cell fraction (not recorded which). This chain joins TRBV4-3 and TRBJ1-6, with a possible D match to TRBD1 (6 bases). CDR3 protein: CASSQDPGARYSPLHF. The CDR3 nucleotides read TGCGCCAGCAGCCAAGATCCGGGGGCGCGTTATTCACCCCTCCACTTT.